This T cell receptor (beta chain) was identified in a study of CD8 T cells in ankylosing spondylitis. Study-level findings and limits: Ankylosing spondylitis blood seemed to carry a telltale TCR beta motif made of seven or eight highly homologous variants.

Researchers built TCR beta libraries using quantitative 5'-RACE with molecular barcodes. MiXCR was run by TCRdb on the 5' RACE reads, yielding one entry per CDR3 protein. The sample has approximately 540,000 distinct CDR3 sequences, about 13% seen once; the top ten hold around 6.8%. As concerns this clonotype: Its target is not known.

The TCR sequence derives from a male donor with ankylosing spondylitis. Specimen: blood, either unsorted or a sorted T cell fraction (not recorded which).

The CDR3 sequence is CASNLGLPYNEQFF. Here the CDR3 DNA reads TGTGCCAGCAATCTCGGGTTGCCATACAATGAGCAGTTCTTC. This chain connects TRBV12-3 or TRBV12-4 to TRBJ2-1; D remains unclear. There are 14 residues in the CDR3. V gave up 7 bases and J gave up 4 bases, with 14 bases separating them.